This is a list of T cell receptor beta chains from one sample in a study of shared T cell receptors in the human thymus. Profiled with immunoSEQ multiplex PCR; TCRdb holds only in-frame clones, not every one. The data contain hundreds of thousands of clones, about 87% of them singletons. These data also featured in a second study, about human thymus T cells.

Sequencing was done on a sample of thymocytes. The origin of the receptors is a boy less than two years old with a congenital heart defect. Both conserved end residues are part of each CDR3. The order of the fields is CDR3 length, J gene, D gene, V gene, clone size, CDR3 protein, CDR3 DNA. A D gene is named only where the DNA matches it firmly. The size entry is marked missing in some rows and otherwise reads once, few, many or a size class.

18 TRBJ2-4 TRBD2 TRBV4-3 once CASSQGITSGSAKNIQYF TGCGCCAGCAGCCAAGGTATCACTAGCGGGAGTGCCAAAAACATTCAGTACTTC
16 TRBJ1-5 TRBD1 TRBV7-2 . CASSLGRGESNQPQHF TGTGCCAGCAGCTTAGGCAGGGGGGAAAGCAATCAGCCCCAGCATTTT
16 TRBJ2-3 TRBD2 TRBV5-4 . CASSLAAVAGAYTQYF TGTGCCAGCAGCTTGGCGGCGGTAGCGGGGGCATATACGCAGTATTTT
16 TRBJ2-2 . TRBV18 . CASSFQSLRGTGELFF TGTGCCAGCTCATTTCAGTCCCTCAGGGGAACCGGGGAGCTGTTTTTT
18 TRBJ2-3 . TRBV5-4 . CASSTDLQGGPSTDTQYF TGTGCCAGCAGCACCGACTTACAGGGAGGGCCTAGCACAGATACGCAGTATTTT
13 TRBJ2-7 . TRBV5-6 few CASSPGTPYEQYF TGTGCCAGCAGCCCCGGGACTCCATACGAGCAGTACTTC
11 TRBJ2-7 . TRBV7-2 . CASSFGDEQYF TGTGCCAGCAGCTTCGGGGACGAGCAGTACTTC
16 TRBJ2-1 . TRBV4-3 once CASSQEFRGTNNEQFF TGCGCCAGCAGCCAAGAGTTCCGTGGCACAAACAATGAGCAGTTCTTC
13 TRBJ2-1 . TRBV5-6 . CASSPPSASEQFF TGTGCCAGCAGCCCCCCTTCTGCCAGTGAGCAGTTCTTC
14 TRBJ1-2 TRBD1 TRBV30 . CASRSRDRGSGYTF TGTGCCTCCCGGTCCCGGGACAGAGGTTCTGGCTACACCTTC
18 TRBJ2-7 TRBD2 TRBV4-1 few CASSQDGGGAGGPYEQYF TGCGCCAGCAGCCAAGATGGCGGTGGGGCGGGAGGCCCCTACGAGCAGTACTTC
16 TRBJ2-7 TRBD2 TRBV7-9 . CASSLAVPGLVYEQYF TGTGCCAGCAGCTTAGCGGTCCCGGGACTAGTCTACGAGCAGTACTTC
16 TRBJ2-7 . TRBV4-3 few CASSQRLRVPSYEQYF TGCGCCAGCAGCCAAAGGCTCCGGGTCCCCTCCTACGAGCAGTACTTC
15 TRBJ1-6 TRBD1 TRBV7-2 once CASRKGGSYNSPLHF TGTGCCAGCAGGAAAGGGGGCTCCTATAATTCCCCCCTCCACTTT
18 TRBJ2-6 TRBD2 TRBV9 . CASSVAKGLLIGANVLTF TGTGCCAGCAGCGTAGCTAAGGGACTACTAATTGGGGCCAACGTCCTGACTTTC
15 TRBJ1-2 . TRBV28 . CASSAKTGKFYGYTF TGTGCCAGCAGTGCGAAGACAGGAAAGTTCTATGGCTACACCTTC
19 TRBJ2-1 TRBD2 TRBV5-6 . CASSLSRLAGTRSYNEQFF TGTGCCAGCAGCTTGTCGAGACTAGCGGGAACAAGGTCGTACAATGAGCAGTTCTTC
16 TRBJ2-7 . TRBV5-5 . CASSWALIRREYEQYF TGTGCCAGCAGCTGGGCCCTTATACGTAGAGAATACGAGCAGTACTTC
11 TRBJ1-1 . TRBV5-6 . CASSLGWEAFF TGTGCCAGCAGCCTCGGTTGGGAAGCTTTCTTT
17 TRBJ2-3 TRBD2 TRBV7-8 . CASSPRTSGSRTDTQYF TGTGCCAGCAGCCCCCGGACTAGCGGTTCTCGCACAGATACGCAGTATTTT
15 TRBJ2-7 . TRBV10-3 . CAISPHLNRDYEQYF TGTGCCATCAGCCCCCACCTTAACAGAGACTACGAGCAGTACTTC
11 TRBJ2-1 . TRBV6-5 . CASSSKREQFF TGTGCCAGCAGTTCAAAGCGTGAGCAGTTCTTC
16 TRBJ2-2 TRBD1 TRBV28 . CASSRDRPMDTGELFF TGTGCCAGCAGTCGGGACAGGCCGATGGATACCGGGGAGCTGTTTTTT
15 TRBJ2-3 TRBD2 TRBV6-5 . CASSYLAGSSNTQYF TGTGCCAGCAGTTACTTAGCGGGGTCGTCAAATACGCAGTATTTT
17 TRBJ1-4 . TRBV19 . CASSVFREITTNEKLFF TGTGCCAGTAGTGTTTTCCGGGAAATAACAACTAATGAAAAACTGTTTTTT
19 TRBJ2-3 . TRBV4-3 once CASSPGLAVVRAQRDTQYF TGCGCCAGCAGCCCCGGACTGGCGGTGGTTCGGGCCCAACGGGATACGCAGTATTTT
16 TRBJ2-7 TRBD1 TRBV25-1 . CASSENRGGYSYEQYF TGTGCCAGCAGTGAGAACAGGGGTGGCTACTCCTACGAGCAGTACTTC
17 TRBJ1-1 TRBD1 TRBV27 . CASSSKKTGTEYTEAFF TGTGCCAGCAGTTCAAAAAAGACAGGGACAGAGTACACTGAAGCTTTCTTT
17 TRBJ2-5 . TRBV4-1 . CASSQDKGGRTQETQYF TGCGCCAGCAGCCAAGATAAGGGCGGGCGAACCCAAGAGACCCAGTACTTC
12 TRBJ1-4 TRBD1 TRBV29-1 . CSIAGGDEKLFF TGCAGCATCGCAGGGGGCGATGAAAAACTGTTTTTT
15 TRBJ1-2 TRBD1 TRBV28 . CASSPDRTFNYGYTF TGTGCCAGCAGCCCGGACAGGACTTTCAACTATGGCTACACCTTC
14 TRBJ2-5 . TRBV4-1 once CASSQEWREETQYF TGCGCCAGCAGCCAAGAATGGCGGGAAGAGACCCAGTACTTC
15 TRBJ2-1 . TRBV4-3 . CASSQASSTHNEQFF TGCGCCAGCAGCCAGGCTAGCTCAACCCACAATGAGCAGTTCTTC
14 TRBJ1-1 . TRBV29-1 . CSVPPVGANTEAFF TGCAGCGTACCACCCGTGGGGGCGAACACTGAAGCTTTCTTT
19 TRBJ2-3 TRBD1 TRBV29-1 once CSVLFTSESRPGGPDTQYF TGCAGCGTCCTCTTCACCTCAGAGTCTAGGCCAGGGGGCCCAGATACGCAGTATTTT
13 TRBJ2-1 TRBD1 TRBV14 . CASSQLGTGEQFF TGTGCCAGCAGCCAACTTGGGACAGGTGAGCAGTTCTTC
11 TRBJ2-3 . TRBV7-2 . CASRATDTQYF TGTGCCAGCAGGGCCACAGATACGCAGTATTTT
14 TRBJ1-2 . TRBV18 . CASSTAQENYGYTF TGTGCCAGCTCAACAGCACAGGAGAACTATGGCTACACCTTC
13 TRBJ2-7 . TRBV21-1 . CATPGLLGHEQYF TGTGCCACCCCGGGACTTCTAGGCCACGAGCAGTACTTC
15 TRBJ2-7 . TRBV2 . CASIPAGSPPYEQYF TGTGCCAGCATCCCCGCGGGATCCCCCCCCTACGAGCAGTACTTC
13 TRBJ1-2 . TRBV28 . CASSFQGNYGYTF TGTGCCAGCAGTTTCCAGGGGAACTATGGCTACACCTTC
16 TRBJ2-2 TRBD1 TRBV9 . CASSDRQGSNTGELFF TGTGCCAGCAGCGACAGACAGGGTTCGAACACCGGGGAGCTGTTTTTT
16 TRBJ2-5 . TRBV9 . CASSAVMDIRLETQYF TGTGCCAGCAGCGCCGTAATGGACATTCGGTTAGAGACCCAGTACTTC
14 TRBJ2-7 TRBD1 TRBV9 . CASSAGTGCGEQYF TGTGCCAGCAGCGCCGGGACAGGGTGCGGCGAGCAGTACTTC
14 TRBJ2-3 . TRBV9 once CASSVGYSSNTQYF TGTGCCAGCAGCGTGGGCTATTCCTCAAATACGCAGTATTTT
15 TRBJ2-3 . TRBV10-3 . CAISERNFRTDTQYF TGTGCCATCAGTGAAAGGAATTTCAGGACAGATACGCAGTATTTT
14 TRBJ2-1 . TRBV14 . CASSQGPSYNEQFF TGTGCCAGCAGCCAAGGGCCTTCCTACAATGAGCAGTTCTTC
14 TRBJ1-5 . TRBV4-1 . CASSQARGDQPQHF TGCGCCAGCAGCCAAGCCAGGGGAGATCAGCCCCAGCATTTT
16 TRBJ2-5 . TRBV4-3 . CASSQGRGRAGETQYF TGCGCCAGCAGCCAAGGTAGGGGCAGAGCGGGAGAGACCCAGTACTTC
16 TRBJ2-7 . TRBV4-1 . CASSQETRGLSYEQYF TGCGCCAGCAGCCAAGAAACCCGCGGGCTCTCCTACGAGCAGTACTTC
14 TRBJ1-5 . TRBV27 . CASSSTGSYQPQHF TGTGCCAGCAGTTCCACAGGGTCGTATCAGCCCCAGCATTTT
16 TRBJ2-1 TRBD2 TRBV9 . CASSVRTSGSHNEQFF TGTGCCAGCAGCGTTCGAACTAGCGGGAGCCACAATGAGCAGTTCTTC
15 TRBJ2-1 TRBD2 TRBV10-1 . CASSARVAGVFEQFF TGCGCCAGCAGTGCGAGGGTAGCGGGAGTATTTGAGCAGTTCTTC
16 TRBJ2-3 TRBD1 TRBV12-5 . CASGHGQGLTTDTQYF TGTGCTAGTGGTCACGGACAGGGACTGACCACAGATACGCAGTATTTT
15 TRBJ1-1 . TRBV5-4 . CASSLLGSGNTEAFF TGTGCCAGCAGCTTGCTTGGATCGGGGAACACTGAAGCTTTCTTT
18 TRBJ2-6 . TRBV5-4 . CASSLAPGIYSGANVLTF TGTGCCAGCAGCTTGGCCCCAGGAATCTACTCTGGGGCCAACGTCCTGACTTTC
18 TRBJ2-1 TRBD1 TRBV14 . CASNPGQGRPTFYNEQFF TGTGCCAGCAACCCCGGACAGGGACGACCCACATTCTACAATGAGCAGTTCTTC
15 TRBJ2-6 . TRBV6-5 . CASSPGTSGANVLTF TGTGCCAGCAGTCCGGGAACCTCTGGGGCCAACGTCCTGACTTTC
16 TRBJ2-1 . TRBV28 . CASSFNRERTYNEQFF TGTGCCAGCAGTTTTAACAGGGAACGGACCTACAATGAGCAGTTCTTC
14 TRBJ2-5 . TRBV29-1 . CSVAILPSQETQYF TGCAGCGTCGCGATACTTCCTTCCCAAGAGACCCAGTACTTC